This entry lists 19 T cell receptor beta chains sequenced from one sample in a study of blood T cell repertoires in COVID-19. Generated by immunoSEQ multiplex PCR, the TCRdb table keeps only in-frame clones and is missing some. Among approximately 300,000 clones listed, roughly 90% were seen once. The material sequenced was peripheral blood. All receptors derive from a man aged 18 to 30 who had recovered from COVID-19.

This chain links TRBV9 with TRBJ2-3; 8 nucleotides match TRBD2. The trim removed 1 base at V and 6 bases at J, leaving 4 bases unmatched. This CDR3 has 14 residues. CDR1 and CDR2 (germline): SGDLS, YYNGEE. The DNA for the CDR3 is TGTGCCAGCAGCGTAATTTCTAGCGGGGATACGCAGTATTTT. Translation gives CASSVISSGDTQYF.

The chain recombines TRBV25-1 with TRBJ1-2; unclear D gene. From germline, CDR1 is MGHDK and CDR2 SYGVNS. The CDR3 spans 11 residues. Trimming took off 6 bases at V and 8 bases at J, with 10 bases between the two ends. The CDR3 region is CASSRNLGYTF. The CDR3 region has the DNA TGTGCCAGCAGCAGGAATCTCGGCTACACCTTC.

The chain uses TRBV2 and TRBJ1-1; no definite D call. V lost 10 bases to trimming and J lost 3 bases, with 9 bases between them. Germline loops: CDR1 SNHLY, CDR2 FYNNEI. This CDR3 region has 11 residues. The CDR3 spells CATTGYTEAFF. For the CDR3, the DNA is TGTGCCACCACGGGGTACACTGAAGCTTTCTTT.

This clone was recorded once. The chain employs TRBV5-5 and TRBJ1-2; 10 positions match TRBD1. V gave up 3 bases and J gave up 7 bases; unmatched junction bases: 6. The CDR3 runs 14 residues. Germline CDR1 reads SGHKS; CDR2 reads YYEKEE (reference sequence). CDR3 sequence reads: CASSSGQGVSGYTF. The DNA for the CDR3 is TGTGCCAGCAGCTCAGGACAGGGGGTATCTGGCTACACCTTC.

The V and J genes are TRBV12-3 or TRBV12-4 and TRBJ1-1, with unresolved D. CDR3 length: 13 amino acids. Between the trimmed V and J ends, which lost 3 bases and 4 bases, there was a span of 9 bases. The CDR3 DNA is TGTGCCAGCAGTTTCGGTGTTGCCACTGAAGCTTTCTTT. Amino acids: CASSFGVATEAFF.

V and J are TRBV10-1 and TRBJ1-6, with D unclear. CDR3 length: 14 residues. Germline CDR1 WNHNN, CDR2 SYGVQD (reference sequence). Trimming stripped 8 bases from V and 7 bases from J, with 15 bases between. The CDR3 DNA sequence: TGCGCCAGCCTCAGTGTAGCGCTGAATTCACCCCTCCACTTT. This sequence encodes CASLSVALNSPLHF.

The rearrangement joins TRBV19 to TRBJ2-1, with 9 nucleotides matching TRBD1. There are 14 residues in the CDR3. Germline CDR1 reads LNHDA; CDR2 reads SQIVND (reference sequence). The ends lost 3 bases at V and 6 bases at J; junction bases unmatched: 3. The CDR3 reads CASSIGQGPNEQFF. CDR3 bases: TGTGCCAGTAGTATCGGACAGGGGCCCAATGAGCAGTTCTTC. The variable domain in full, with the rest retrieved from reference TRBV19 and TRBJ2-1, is DGGITQSPKYLFRKEGQNVTLSCEQNLNHDAMYWYRQDPGQGLRLIYYSQIVNDFQKGDIAEGYSVSREKKESFPLTVTSAQKNPTAFYLCASSIGQGPNEQFFGPGTRLTVL.

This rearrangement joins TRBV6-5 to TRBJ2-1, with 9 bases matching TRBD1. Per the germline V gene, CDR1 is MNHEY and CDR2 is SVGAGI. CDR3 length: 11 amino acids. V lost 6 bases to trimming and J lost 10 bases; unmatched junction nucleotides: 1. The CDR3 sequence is CASSGTGEQFF. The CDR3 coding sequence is TGTGCCAGCAGCGGGACAGGGGAGCAGTTCTTC.

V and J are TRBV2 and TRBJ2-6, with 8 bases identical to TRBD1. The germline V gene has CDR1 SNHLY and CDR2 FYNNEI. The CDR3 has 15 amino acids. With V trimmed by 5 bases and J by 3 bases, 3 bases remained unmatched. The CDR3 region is CASSLTGVGANVLTF. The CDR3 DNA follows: TGTGCCAGCAGTCTGACAGGGGTTGGGGCCAACGTCCTGACTTTC.

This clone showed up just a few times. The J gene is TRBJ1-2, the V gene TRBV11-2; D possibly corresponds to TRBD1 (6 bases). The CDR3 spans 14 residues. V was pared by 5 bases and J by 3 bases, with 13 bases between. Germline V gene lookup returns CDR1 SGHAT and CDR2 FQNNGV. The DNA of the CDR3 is TGTGCCAGCAGCCAAAGACAGGCCGACTATGGCTACACCTTC. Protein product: CASSQRQADYGYTF.

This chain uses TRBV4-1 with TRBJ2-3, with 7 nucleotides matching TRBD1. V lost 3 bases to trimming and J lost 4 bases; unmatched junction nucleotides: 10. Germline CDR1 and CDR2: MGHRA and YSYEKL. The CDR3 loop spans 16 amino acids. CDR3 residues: CASSHLGQASSDTQYF. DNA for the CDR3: TGCGCCAGCAGCCACCTTGGACAGGCTTCGTCAGATACGCAGTATTTT.

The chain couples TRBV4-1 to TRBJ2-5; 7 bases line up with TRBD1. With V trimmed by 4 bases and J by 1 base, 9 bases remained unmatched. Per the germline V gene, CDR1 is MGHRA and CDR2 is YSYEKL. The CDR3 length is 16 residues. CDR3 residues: CASSPFFDRVQETQYF. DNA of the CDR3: TGCGCCAGCAGCCCCTTTTTTGACAGGGTCCAAGAGACCCAGTACTTC.

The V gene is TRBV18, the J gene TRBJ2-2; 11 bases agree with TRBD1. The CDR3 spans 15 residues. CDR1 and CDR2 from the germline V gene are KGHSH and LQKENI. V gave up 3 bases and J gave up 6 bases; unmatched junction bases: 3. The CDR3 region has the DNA TGTGCCAGCTCACCTGGACAGGGGGCTCCCGGGGAGCTGTTTTTT. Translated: CASSPGQGAPGELFF. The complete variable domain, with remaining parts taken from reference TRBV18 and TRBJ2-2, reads NAGVMQNPRHLVRRRGQEARLRCSPMKGHSHVYWYRQLPEEGLKFMVYLQKENIIDESGMPKERFSAEFPKEGPSILRIQQVVRGDSAAYFCASSPGQGAPGELFFGEGSRLTVL.

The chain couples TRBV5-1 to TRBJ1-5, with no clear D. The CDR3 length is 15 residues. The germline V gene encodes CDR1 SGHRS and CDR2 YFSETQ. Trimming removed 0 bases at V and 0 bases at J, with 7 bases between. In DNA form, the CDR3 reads TGCGCCAGCAGCTTGGGAGGGAATAGCAATCAGCCCCAGCATTTT. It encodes CASSLGGNSNQPQHF.

The CDR3 nucleotides read TGTGCCAGCAGCCAAGGTCGGAAGGACAGAGCTAACACCGGGGAGCTGTTTTTT. It specifies CASSQGRKDRANTGELFF. V gene TRBV14 combines with J gene TRBJ2-2; the D gene is possibly TRBD1 (6 bases). Germline CDR1 is SGHDN and CDR2 is FVKESK. The CDR3 has 18 amino acids. V lost 1 base and J 2 bases, leaving 17 bases between the germline ends.

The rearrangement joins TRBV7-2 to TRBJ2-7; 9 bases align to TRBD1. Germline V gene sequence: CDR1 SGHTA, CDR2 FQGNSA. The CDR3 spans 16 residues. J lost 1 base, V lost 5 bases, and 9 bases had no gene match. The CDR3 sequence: CASSRAGTGSSYEQYF. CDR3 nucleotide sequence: TGTGCCAGCAGCAGGGCCGGGACAGGGTCTTCCTACGAGCAGTACTTC. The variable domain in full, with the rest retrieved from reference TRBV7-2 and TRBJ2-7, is GAGVSQSPSNKVTEKGKDVELRCDPISGHTALYWYRQSLGQGLEFLIYFQGNSAPDKSGLPSDRFSAERTGGSVSTLTIQRTQQEDSAVYLCASSRAGTGSSYEQYFGPGTRLTVT.

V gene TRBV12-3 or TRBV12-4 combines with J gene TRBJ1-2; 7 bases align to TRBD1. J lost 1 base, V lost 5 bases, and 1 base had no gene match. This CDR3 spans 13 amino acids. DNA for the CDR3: TGTGCCAGCAGTGGGGACAGTAACTATGGCTACACCTTC. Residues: CASSGDSNYGYTF.

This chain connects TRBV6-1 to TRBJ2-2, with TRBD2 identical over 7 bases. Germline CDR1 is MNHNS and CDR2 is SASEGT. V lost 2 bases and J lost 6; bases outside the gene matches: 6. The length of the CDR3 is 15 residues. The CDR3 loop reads CASSERAGVAGELFF. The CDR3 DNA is TGTGCCAGCAGTGAAAGGGCGGGAGTTGCCGGGGAGCTGTTTTTT.

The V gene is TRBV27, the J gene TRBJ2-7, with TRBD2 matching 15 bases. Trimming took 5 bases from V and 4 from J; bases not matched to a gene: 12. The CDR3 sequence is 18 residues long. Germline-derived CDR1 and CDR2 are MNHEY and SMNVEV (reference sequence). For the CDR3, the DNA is TGTGCCAGCAGTCCCCGGACTAGCGGGGGGGCCATTAGGTACGAGCAGTACTTC. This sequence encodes CASSPRTSGGAIRYEQYF.